This TCR beta chain was found in a study of shared clonotypes between healthy human individuals. Overall study: Plates per donor: three CD4 naive, three CD4 memory, two CD8 naive, one CD8 memory. Findings and limits, study-wide: Memory subsets generally showed lower estimated richness than naive subsets.

Assay used: immunoSEQ multiplex PCR; TCRdb lists only in-frame clones, some missing. Of about 750,000 clones listed, about 92% were seen once; the top ten hold 24%. CD45RO negativity and positive selection for CCR7 defined naive CD8 cells, a population that excluded terminally differentiated effector memory CD45RA+ cells. This CDR3 has 15 amino acids. CDR1 is MGHRA and CDR2 is YSYEKL in the germline V gene. Trimming stripped 4 bases from V and 6 bases from J, with 16 bases between. As to this clone: The antigen is not known.

The chain uses TRBV4-1 and TRBJ2-1; no reliable D call. This sequence originates from a man aged 30-40 years in good health. Sequenced sample: naive CD8+ T cells sorted from blood. CDR3 nucleotide sequence: TGCGCCAGCAGCCTTTTGGTGAGGCCTCTCAATGAGCAGTTCTTC. It yields the protein CASSLLVRPLNEQFF.